What follows are 13 T cell receptor beta chains derived from one specimen sequenced in a study of T cells in Graves' hyperthyroidism and ophthalmopathy. Authors of the study amplified TCR beta CDR3 regions from RNA transcripts. RT-PCR in the first round (using the HTBI primer set) targeted the TCR CDR3. A single record per CDR3 protein comes from TCRdb applying MiXCR to the multiplex PCR reads. This table has 270,000 or so distinct CDR3 sequences, roughly 15% appearing once. Sequencing was carried out using blood. These receptors all stem from a woman in her 50s with Graves' hyperthyroidism that later progressed to Graves' ophthalmopathy.

The chain combines TRBV5-1 with TRBJ2-3; 13 bases agree with TRBD2. Germline CDR1 reads SGHRS; CDR2 reads YFSETQ. The J segment lost 4 bases and the V segment lost 3 bases, leaving 8 bases of the junction unmatched. The CDR3 totals 17 residues. Written as DNA, the CDR3 is TGCGCCAGCAGCTCCGGACTAGCGGGAGTATTTGCAGATACGCAGTATTTT. This sequence encodes CASSSGLAGVFADTQYF.

This clonotype showed up many times. The chain recombines TRBV6-1 with TRBJ1-1, with TRBD1 matching over 8 bases. CDR1 and CDR2 from the germline V gene are MNHNS and SASEGT. Trimming at V came to 2 bases and at J to 11 bases, leaving 7 bases not matched to a gene. This CDR3 is 13 amino acids long. The CDR3 reads CASSEYGQGMAFF. CDR3 in DNA: TGTGCCAGCAGTGAATACGGACAGGGAATGGCTTTCTTT.

In its sample, this clonotype was seen many times. This chain joins TRBV6-1 and TRBJ1-5, with D maybe TRBD1 (6 bases). The CDR3 has 16 amino acids. Trimming cost V 7 bases and J 7 bases, with 23 bases left between them. The germline gives CDR1 MNHNS, CDR2 SASEGT. DNA of the CDR3: TGTGCCAGCACCGAATATACACAGGGCGTATTCCAGCCCCAGCATTTT. It encodes CASTEYTQGVFQPQHF.

This clonotype was detected ten times or more. The chain uses TRBV18 and TRBJ1-3, with D perhaps matching TRBD1 (5 bases). The CDR3 sequence is 15 residues long. The ends were cut back, 1 base at V and 3 bases at J, with 10 bases in the middle. CDR1 KGHSH and CDR2 LQKENI come from the germline V gene. CDR3 coding DNA: TGTGCCAGCTCACCACAGGGGAAAGGTGGAAACACCATATATTTT. It is translated as CASSPQGKGGNTIYF. The full variable domain, completed using reference TRBV18 and TRBJ1-3, is NAGVMQNPRHLVRRRGQEARLRCSPMKGHSHVYWYRQLPEEGLKFMVYLQKENIIDESGMPKERFSAEFPKEGPSILRIQQVVRGDSAAYFCASSPQGKGGNTIYFGEGSWLTVV.

Concerning this clonotype: This may stem from a read error, because a much larger clone lies one nucleotide away. The rearrangement joins TRBV2 to TRBJ2-4; 13 bases are shared with TRBD2. This CDR3 contains 16 residues. J lost 6 bases, V lost 5 bases, and 7 bases had no gene match. Germline CDR1 and CDR2: SNHLY and FYNNEI. The CDR3 loop is CASSHRTSGSRNIQYF. The CDR3 DNA follows: TGTGCCAGCAGTCATAGGACTAGCGGGAGTAGAAACATTCAGTACTTC. Combining the CDR3 with reference TRBV2 and TRBJ2-4 gives the whole variable domain EPEVTQTPSHQVTQMGQEVILRCVPISNHLYFYWYRQILGQKVEFLVSFYNNEISEKSEIFDDQFSVERPDGSNFTLKIRSTKLEDSAMYFCASSHRTSGSRNIQYFGAGTRLSVL.

This clonotype came up many times. This chain links TRBV2 with TRBJ2-2; 9 bases align to TRBD1. The CDR3 is 15 residues long. The J segment lost 4 bases and the V segment lost 6 bases, leaving 6 bases of the junction unmatched. Per germline, CDR1 SNHLY and CDR2 FYNNEI. CDR3 in amino acids: CASSRTGVITGELFF. The CDR3 DNA sequence: TGTGCCAGCAGCCGGACAGGGGTCATCACCGGGGAGCTGTTTTTT.

This clonotype was seen many times. This chain joins TRBV28 and TRBJ2-7; D is perhaps TRBD2 (6 bases). CDR1 and CDR2 (germline): MDHEN, SYDVKM. The CDR3 has 12 amino acids. The V gene lost 10 bases and the J gene lost 6 bases, with 16 bases spanning the gap. The CDR3 DNA follows: TGTGCCACCGAATCGGGGGTTGGCGAGCAGTACTTC. The encoded protein is CATESGVGEQYF.

This clonotype was detected ten times or more. The genes are TRBV28 and TRBJ2-7; D might be TRBD1 (5 bases). Deletions cut 2 bases from V and 5 bases from J, with 10 bases between. The CDR3 length is 13 residues. The germline V gene has CDR1 MDHEN and CDR2 SYDVKM. The CDR3 DNA sequence: TGTGCCAGCAGTTTAACCCAGGGCCACGAGCAGTACTTC. Translated, it gives CASSLTQGHEQYF. The whole variable domain, remainder taken from reference TRBV28 and TRBJ2-7, is DVKVTQSSRYLVKRTGEKVFLECVQDMDHENMFWYRQDPGLGLRLIYFSYDVKMKEKGDIPEGYSVSREKKERFSLILESASTNQTSMYLCASSLTQGHEQYFGPGTRLTVT.

This clonotype has more than one count but fewer than ten. J is TRBJ2-2 and V is TRBV9; D unclear. Germline V gives CDR1 SGDLS, CDR2 YYNGEE. The length of the CDR3 is 16 residues. The V and J ends lost 0 bases and 1 base respectively, with 10 bases between them. The CDR3 reads CASSVDPALNTGELFF. The CDR3 DNA is TGTGCCAGCAGCGTAGATCCAGCGCTGAACACCGGGGAGCTGTTTTTT.

There are many counts of this clonotype. The chain joins TRBV24-1 to TRBJ2-1; TRBD2 matches at 14 bases. The length of the CDR3 is 16 residues. From germline, CDR1 is KGHDR and CDR2 SFDVKD. V shed 5 bases, J shed 8 bases, and the junction held 7 bases outside the gene matches. The CDR3 DNA reads as TGTGCCACCAGTGCTCCGCCGGGACTAGCGGGAGATGAGCAGTTCTTC. Protein: CATSAPPGLAGDEQFF.

On this clonotype itself: A much bigger clone sits one base away, suggesting this may be a read error. The gene calls are TRBV6-5 and TRBJ1-1; D perhaps matches TRBD1 (5 bases). Looked up from germline, CDR1 is MNHEY and CDR2 is SVGAGI. The CDR3 is 12 amino acids. Here the CDR3 DNA reads TGTGCCAGCAGTTACCCAGGGACTGACGCTTTCTTT. It translates to CASSYPGTDAFF.

The J gene is TRBJ2-1, the V gene TRBV28, with TRBD1 identical over 9 bases. J lost 2 bases, V lost 6 bases, and 8 bases had no gene match. Germline lookup yields CDR1 MDHEN and CDR2 SYDVKM. This CDR3 contains 16 residues. The CDR3 reads CASSGRTGEPYNEQFF. CDR3 coding DNA: TGTGCCAGCAGCGGGCGGACAGGGGAACCCTACAATGAGCAGTTCTTC.

This clonotype was seen more than once but under ten times. The DNA of the CDR3 is TGTGCCTGGAGTGGCACTGATTCTAGCTCTGGGGCCAACGTCCTGACTTTC. It encodes CAWSGTDSSSGANVLTF. The chain has TRBV30 and TRBJ2-6; no definite D call. The CDR3 length is 17 residues. CDR1 is GTSNPN and CDR2 is SVGIG in the germline V gene (reference sequence). Trimming shortened V by 1 base and J by 0 bases, and 13 bases separated the two germline ends.